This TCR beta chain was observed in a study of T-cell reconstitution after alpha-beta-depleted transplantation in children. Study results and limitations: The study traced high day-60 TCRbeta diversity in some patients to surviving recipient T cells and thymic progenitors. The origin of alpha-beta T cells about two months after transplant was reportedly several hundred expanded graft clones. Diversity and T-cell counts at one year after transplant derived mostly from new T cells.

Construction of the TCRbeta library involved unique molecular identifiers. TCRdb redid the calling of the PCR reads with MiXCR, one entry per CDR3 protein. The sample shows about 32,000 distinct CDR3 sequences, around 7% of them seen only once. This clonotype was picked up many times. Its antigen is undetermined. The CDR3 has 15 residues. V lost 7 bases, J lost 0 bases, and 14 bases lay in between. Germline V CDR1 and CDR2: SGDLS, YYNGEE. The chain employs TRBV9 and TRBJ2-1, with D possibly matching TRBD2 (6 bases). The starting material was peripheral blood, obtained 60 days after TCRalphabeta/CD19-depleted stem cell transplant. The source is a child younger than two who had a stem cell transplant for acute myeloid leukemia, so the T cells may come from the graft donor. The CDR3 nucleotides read TGTGCCAGCGGGAGGAGACTCAGCTCCTACAATGAGCAGTTCTTC. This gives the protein CASGRRLSSYNEQFF.